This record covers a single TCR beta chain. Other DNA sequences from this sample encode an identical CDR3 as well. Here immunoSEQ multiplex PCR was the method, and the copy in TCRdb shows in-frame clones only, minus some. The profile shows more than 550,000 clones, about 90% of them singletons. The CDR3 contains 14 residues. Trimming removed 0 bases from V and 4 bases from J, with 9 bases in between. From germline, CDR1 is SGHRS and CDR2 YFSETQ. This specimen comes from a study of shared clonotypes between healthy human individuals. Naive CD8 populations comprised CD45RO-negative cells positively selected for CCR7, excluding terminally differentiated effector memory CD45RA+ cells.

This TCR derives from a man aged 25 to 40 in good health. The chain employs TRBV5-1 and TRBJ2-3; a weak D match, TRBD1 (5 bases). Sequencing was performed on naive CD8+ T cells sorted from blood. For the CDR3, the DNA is TGCGCCAGCAGCTTGGGGCAGGGTCCAGATACGCAGTATTTT. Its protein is CASSLGQGPDTQYF.